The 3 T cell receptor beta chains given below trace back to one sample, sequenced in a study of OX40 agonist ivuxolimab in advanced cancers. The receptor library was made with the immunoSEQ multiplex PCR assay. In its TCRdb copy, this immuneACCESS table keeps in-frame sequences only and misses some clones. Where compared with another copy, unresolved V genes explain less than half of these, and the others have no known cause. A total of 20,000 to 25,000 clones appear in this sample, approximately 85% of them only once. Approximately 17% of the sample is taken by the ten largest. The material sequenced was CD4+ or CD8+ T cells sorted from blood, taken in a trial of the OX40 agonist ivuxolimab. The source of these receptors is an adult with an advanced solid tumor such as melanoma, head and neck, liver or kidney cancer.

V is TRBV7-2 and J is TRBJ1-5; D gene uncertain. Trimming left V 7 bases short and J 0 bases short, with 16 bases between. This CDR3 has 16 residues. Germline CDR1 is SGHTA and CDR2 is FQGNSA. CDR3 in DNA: TGTGCCAGCACCCCAAAGGGTTTCGATAGCAATCAGCCCCAGCATTTT. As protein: CASTPKGFDSNQPQHF.

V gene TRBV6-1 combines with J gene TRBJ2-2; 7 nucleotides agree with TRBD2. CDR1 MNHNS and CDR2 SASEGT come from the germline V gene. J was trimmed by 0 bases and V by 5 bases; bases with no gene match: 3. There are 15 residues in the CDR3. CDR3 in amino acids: CASSRRGANTGELFF. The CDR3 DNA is TGTGCCAGCAGTAGACGGGGGGCGAACACCGGGGAGCTGTTTTTT.

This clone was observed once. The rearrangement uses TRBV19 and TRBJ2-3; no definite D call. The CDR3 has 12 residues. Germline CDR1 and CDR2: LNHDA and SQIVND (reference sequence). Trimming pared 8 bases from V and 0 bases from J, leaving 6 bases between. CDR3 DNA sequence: TGTGCCAGTGGCTATAGCACAGATACGCAGTATTTT. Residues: CASGYSTDTQYF.